The TCR beta chain described here comes from a study of blood T cells in healthy people across ages (dated by TCRdb to between 2015 and 2017). Study-wide context: Template switching captured roughly one uniquely barcoded TCR beta cDNA molecule per two T cells in model experiments. Age-related changes in TCR beta repertoire diversity were measured in the study by deep sequencing normalized with unique cDNA molecular identifiers. The donors were split into four age groups: young (average 16 years), middle-aged (roughly 39), aged (over 55) and long-lived (over 75). Donors of different ages were randomly distributed across sequencing lanes to avoid experimental bias. For two donors (one aged 18 to 30 and one aged 80 or older), the study analyzed two additional independent replicas of 1 million unique cDNA reads from the same blood draw. Overall study outcomes, separate from this receptor: Because profiling used bulk unsorted PBMCs, naive and antigen-experienced compartments could not be compared conclusively. Observed TCR beta diversity per million T cells fell roughly linearly with age, and a significant reduction was already apparent by age roughly 40. Donor CMV infection status was unknown, potentially confounding age-related changes in expanded clonotypes. A strong correlation was found between observed TCR beta diversity and the percentage of naive T cells measured by flow cytometry. Estimates of total diversity based on one million sequenced T cells were considered lower bounds and underestimates. Compared with the aged group, the long-lived group had more naive CD4+ T cells, fewer expanded clones and increased TCR diversity, a pattern suggesting age selection.

The germline V and J ends show losses of 4 bases and 2 bases respectively, and no gene match explains 12 bases of the junction. From the cysteine through the phenylalanine, the CDR3 covers 17 amino acids. Only the CDR3 DNA stays, 51 bases, in frame from base 1. CDR1 is given as MGHRA and CDR2 as YSYEKL, both from the germline V gene. Donors were 30 to 45 systemically healthy Caucasian individuals from Russia aged roughly 6 to 95 years. Roughly 10 milliliters of peripheral blood were collected from each donor into EDTA-treated Vacutainer tubes. PBMCs were isolated by Ficoll-Paque density-gradient centrifugation, with at least 6.5 million obtained per sample. Trizol reagent was used to extract total RNA from PBMCs, with at least 6 micrograms per sample. Naive CD45RAhigh/CD27high T cell percentages were measured by flow cytometry on a PBMC aliquot from every donor. Library preparation was by 5' RACE. A second 7 to 11 cycle PCR used a sample-barcoded 5' primer and a J-beta primer mix. Each TCR beta cDNA molecule received a unique molecular identifier from a template-switch 5' adaptor carrying 12 random nucleotides. Each sample yielded at least 3 million CDR3-containing paired-end reads. First-strand cDNA was synthesized from all RNA with the Mint cDNA synthesis kit, primed by a TRBC-specific oligonucleotide. All cDNA was treated with uracil-DNA glycosylase and then went through a first 18-cycle PCR with the universal primers M1SS and BC2_uni_R. Per the authors' processing: For normalization, 1 million high-quality reads were randomly selected from each sample, with every read carrying a distinct molecular identifier. Reads with shared molecular identifiers were discarded instead of being binned into consensus sequences. MiTCR, with a Q25 quality threshold and the strictest error-elimination algorithm, was used for CDR3 identification, clonotype clustering and error correction. A nonparametric unseen species model with Euler transformation was used to estimate a lower bound on total TCR beta diversity. The raw public data were reprocessed by TCRdb itself: fastp quality trimming at Q25, MiXCR clonotype calling, in-frame beta chains only. Entries that share a CDR3 protein sequence are merged under the most common genes and DNA. V and J calls and clone size were set by TCRdb, not the authors. The sample contains roughly 1.9 million distinct CDR3 sequences, 35% to 50% of them found a single time. Clones ranked in the top ten supply more than 20% of the sample.

In the case of this clonotype: This receptor's antigen is unknown. No base quality values were provided; no much bigger clone lies one nucleotide off.

The chain is assembled from TRBV4-1 and TRBJ1-1; a stretch of 8 junction bases matches TRBD1. The TCR originated in a human donor in good health. Source material: blood. This receptor carries the CDR3 CASSPVGRGPRNTEAFF. The DNA reads as follows: TGCGCCAGCAGCCCCGTGGGCAGGGGGCCTAGAAACACTGAAGCTTTCTTT.